This T cell receptor beta chain was recovered during a study of blood T cell repertoires in COVID-19. Study overall: Samples came from the United States, Italy and Spain, spanning acute and convalescent COVID-19. PBMCs, B-cell-depleted T cells, or T cells were the source of the cDNA or gDNA that made up the material.

Per the original methods: Reference gene primer amplification gave estimated nucleated cell counts. Generated by immunoSEQ multiplex PCR, the TCRdb table keeps only in-frame clones and is missing some. From that table come the V and J calls and clone size; the DNA was used to work out D and trimming. This sample has some 150,000 clones, with about 85% found just once. Followed longitudinally, the Seattle patients had been enrolled during active infection. This clone was counted between two and nine times. The specimen sequenced was peripheral blood. The clonotype comes from a woman in her seventies with COVID-19, enrolled during active disease.

The CDR3 nucleotides are TGTGCCAGCGGAGATATCGGGAGGCGGGACAATGAGCAGTTCTTC. It specifies CASGDIGRRDNEQFF. V gene TRBV5-6 combines with J gene TRBJ2-1; 7 positions match TRBD2. V shed 7 bases, J shed 5 bases, and the junction held 12 bases outside the gene matches. Germline values: CDR1 SGHDT, CDR2 YYEEEE. This CDR3 is 15 amino acids long.